Below are 17 T cell receptor beta chains sequenced from a single sample in a study of cytomegalovirus exposure and HLA in healthy donors. The study ran its PCR with 60 Vbeta and 13 Jbeta primers. Only in-frame clones appear in the TCRdb table, and some are missing; sequencing was by immunoSEQ multiplex PCR. The table shows about 160,000 clones, with approximately 85% occurring only once. Specimen: PBMCs. The receptors come from a man aged 50 or older in good health and CMV-seropositive.

The J gene is TRBJ1-5, the V gene TRBV5-6; TRBD1 matches at 8 bases. This CDR3 comprises 15 residues. Trimming cost V 4 bases and J 3 bases; bases outside gene matches: 6. Germline V CDR1 and CDR2: SGHDT, YYEEEE. CDR3 in DNA: TGTGCCAGCAGCCCCGGGACAGGTGACAATCAGCCCCAGCATTTT. Amino acids: CASSPGTGDNQPQHF.

The chain is built from TRBV19 and TRBJ2-7, with 8 bases lining up with TRBD1. The J segment lost 1 base and the V segment lost 1 base, leaving 3 bases of the junction unmatched. The CDR3 has 15 amino acids. Germline V gene lookup returns CDR1 LNHDA and CDR2 SQIVND (reference sequence). The CDR3 sequence: CASSIGGTGSYEQYF. CDR3 in DNA: TGTGCCAGTAGTATAGGGGGGACAGGATCCTACGAGCAGTACTTC.

V gene TRBV28 combines with J gene TRBJ2-7; 8 nucleotides match TRBD1. CDR1 MDHEN and CDR2 SYDVKM come from the germline V gene. J gave up 4 bases and V 6 bases, and 8 bases lay outside the gene matches. This CDR3 region has 14 residues. This chain's CDR3 is CASRLAGGAYEQYF. The CDR3 coding sequence is TGTGCCAGCAGACTTGCAGGGGGCGCATACGAGCAGTACTTC.

The rearrangement links TRBV9 to TRBJ1-1; TRBD1 matches 7 bases. Trimming at V came to 0 bases and at J to 7 bases, leaving 9 bases not matched to a gene. Germline assignment: CDR1 SGDLS and CDR2 YYNGEE. This CDR3 is 15 amino acids long. CDR3 DNA: TGTGCCAGCAGCGTAGGCGCAGGGGGAGGAGGTGAAGCTTTCTTT. Encoded protein: CASSVGAGGGGEAFF.

The J gene is TRBJ2-3, the V gene TRBV5-1, with D hard to call. Deletions cut 2 bases from V and 0 bases from J, with 10 bases between. CDR3 size: 15 residues. Germline V gene data show CDR1 as SGHRS and CDR2 as YFSETQ. The CDR3 DNA is TGCGCCAGCAGCTTTACTGCCCCTAGCACAGATACGCAGTATTTT. As protein: CASSFTAPSTDTQYF.

This chain links TRBV5-1 with TRBJ2-5; D may be TRBD1 (7 bases). Trimming left V 0 bases short and J 2 bases short, with 11 bases between. In germline, CDR1 is SGHRS, CDR2 YFSETQ. The CDR3 is 15 amino acids. CDR3: CASSLVAGQQETQYF. The CDR3 DNA is TGCGCCAGCAGCTTGGTGGCGGGACAGCAAGAGACCCAGTACTTC.

V is TRBV4-1 and J is TRBJ1-3; D is uncertain. The CDR3 has 17 amino acids. CDR1 and CDR2 (germline): MGHRA, YSYEKL. Trimming shortened V by 0 bases and J by 7 bases, and 19 bases separated the two germline ends. CDR3 residues: CASSQERFQKTRNTIYF. The CDR3, as DNA: TGCGCCAGCAGCCAAGAGCGGTTTCAGAAAACAAGGAACACCATATATTTT.

The chain joins TRBV19 to TRBJ1-4; D perhaps matches TRBD1 (6 bases). The V end lost 5 bases, the J end lost 13 bases, and 23 bases lay between the germline ends. The CDR3 runs to 15 residues. Germline V lookup: CDR1 LNHDA, CDR2 SQIVND (reference sequence). In nucleotides, the CDR3 is TGTGCCAGTAGTCCCGGACAGAAGCGGGGAGACGGACTGTTTTTT. It specifies CASSPGQKRGDGLFF.

The chain has TRBV28 and TRBJ1-1; 8 bases align to TRBD1. V lost 3 bases and J lost 0; bases outside the gene matches: 6. The CDR3 spans 16 residues. Germline CDR1 and CDR2: MDHEN and SYDVKM. The DNA for the CDR3 is TGTGCCAGCAGTTTTGACAGGGGAAGGGTGAACACTGAAGCTTTCTTT. Protein product: CASSFDRGRVNTEAFF.

The J gene is TRBJ2-1, the V gene TRBV7-2, with 8 bases that match TRBD2. The ends lost 5 bases at V and 6 bases at J; junction bases unmatched: 9. Germline V lookup: CDR1 SGHTA, CDR2 FQGNSA. The CDR3 is 15 amino acids. The CDR3 spells CASSPQSGGSNEQFF. The CDR3 DNA follows: TGTGCCAGCAGCCCCCAGAGCGGGGGAAGCAATGAGCAGTTCTTC.

Only one count was recorded for this clone. V gene TRBV6-4 combines with J gene TRBJ1-1, with 12 nucleotides matching TRBD1. The V gene end was trimmed by 7 bases and the J gene end by 5 bases; junction bases not matched to a gene: 11. The CDR3 sequence is 16 residues long. Germline CDR1 and CDR2: MRHNA and SNTAGT. The CDR3 spells CASTRPPGQGATEAFF. As DNA, the CDR3 is TGTGCCAGCACCAGACCTCCGGGACAGGGGGCGACTGAAGCTTTCTTT.

This chain connects TRBV5-1 to TRBJ2-3; 10 bases are shared with TRBD2. CDR1 SGHRS and CDR2 YFSETQ come from the germline V gene. After removal of 2 bases from V and 5 bases from J, the junction contained 11 bases not matched to a gene. The CDR3 is made up of 17 amino acids. CDR3 region: CASSFTSSGGVGDTQYF. The CDR3, as DNA: TGCGCCAGCAGCTTTACTTCTAGCGGGGGTGTTGGAGATACGCAGTATTTT.

V and J are TRBV7-9 and TRBJ2-1, with D possibly TRBD2 on 6 matching bases. Trimming took off 1 base at V and 7 bases at J, with 11 bases between the two ends. This CDR3 region has 14 residues. Germline assignment: CDR1 SEHNR and CDR2 FQNEAQ (reference sequence). In nucleotides, the CDR3 is TGTGCCAGCAGCTTAGGACTAGTCAAAAATGAGCAGTTCTTC. This encodes CASSLGLVKNEQFF.

The rearrangement links TRBV5-4 to TRBJ2-3, with TRBD2 matching over 10 bases. Germline V gene data show CDR1 as SGHNT and CDR2 as YYREEE (reference sequence). This CDR3 has 15 residues. J gave up 4 bases and V 4 bases, and 6 bases lay outside the gene matches. The CDR3 spells CASSPSSGSPDTQYF. CDR3 in DNA: TGTGCCAGCAGCCCATCTAGCGGGAGCCCAGATACGCAGTATTTT.

This clone was counted only a few times. The chain couples TRBV28 to TRBJ1-1; the D is unclear. V dropped 1 base and J dropped 7 bases, with 10 bases sitting between them. Germline values: CDR1 MDHEN, CDR2 SYDVKM. The CDR3 contains 13 residues. The CDR3 DNA reads TGTGCCAGCAGTTTATCCTCGGGAGTTGAAGCTTTCTTT. Translated: CASSLSSGVEAFF.

The J gene is TRBJ2-2, the V gene TRBV5-6; possible D gene TRBD1, 6 bases. Germline assignment: CDR1 SGHDT and CDR2 YYEEEE. The ends were cut back, 6 bases at V and 9 bases at J, with 15 bases in the middle. The CDR3 contains 13 residues. The CDR3 is CASTWPGHRELFF. Here the CDR3 DNA reads TGTGCCAGCACCTGGCCGGGACACCGGGAGCTGTTTTTT.

The gene calls are TRBV19 and TRBJ2-3; 11 bases match TRBD2. CDR3 length: 17 amino acids. The germline V gene has CDR1 LNHDA and CDR2 SQIVND (reference sequence). V shed 5 bases and J 5 bases; nucleotides not matched to a gene: 12. This chain's CDR3 is CASSYRPGLAEGDTQYF. The CDR3 DNA reads as TGTGCCAGTAGTTACCGACCGGGACTAGCGGAGGGAGATACGCAGTATTTT.